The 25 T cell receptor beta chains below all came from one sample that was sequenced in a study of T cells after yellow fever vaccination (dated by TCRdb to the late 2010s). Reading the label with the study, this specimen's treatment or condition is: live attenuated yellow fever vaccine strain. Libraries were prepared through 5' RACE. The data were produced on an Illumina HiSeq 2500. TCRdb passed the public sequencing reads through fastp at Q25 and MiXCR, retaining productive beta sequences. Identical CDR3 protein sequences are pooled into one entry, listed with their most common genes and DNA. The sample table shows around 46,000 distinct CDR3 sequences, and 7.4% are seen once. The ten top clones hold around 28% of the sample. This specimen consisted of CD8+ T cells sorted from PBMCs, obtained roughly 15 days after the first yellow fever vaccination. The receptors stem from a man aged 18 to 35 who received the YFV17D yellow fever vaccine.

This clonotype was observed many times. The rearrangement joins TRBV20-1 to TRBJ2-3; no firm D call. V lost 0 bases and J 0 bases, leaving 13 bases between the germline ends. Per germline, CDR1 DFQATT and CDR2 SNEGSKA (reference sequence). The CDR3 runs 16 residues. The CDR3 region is CSARDPVVTSTDTQYF. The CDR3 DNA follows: TGCAGTGCTAGAGATCCCGTAGTGACTAGCACAGATACGCAGTATTTT.

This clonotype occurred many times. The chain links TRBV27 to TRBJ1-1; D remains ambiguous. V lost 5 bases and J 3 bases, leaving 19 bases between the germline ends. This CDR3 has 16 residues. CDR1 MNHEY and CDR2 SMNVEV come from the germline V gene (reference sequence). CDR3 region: CASSIPRVFGDTEAFF. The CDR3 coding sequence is TGTGCCAGCAGTATACCACGGGTTTTTGGAGACACTGAAGCTTTCTTT.

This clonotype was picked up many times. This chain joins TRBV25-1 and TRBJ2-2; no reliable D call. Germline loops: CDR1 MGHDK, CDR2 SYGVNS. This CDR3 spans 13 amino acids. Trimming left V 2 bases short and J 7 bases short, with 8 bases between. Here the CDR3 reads CASSEMMDGELFF. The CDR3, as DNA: TGTGCCAGCAGTGAAATGATGGACGGGGAGCTGTTTTTT.

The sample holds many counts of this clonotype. CDR3: CASSPSRDREKLFF. The CDR3, as DNA: TGTGCCAGCAGCCCGAGTCGGGATAGAGAAAAACTGTTTTTT. The V gene is TRBV6-5, the J gene TRBJ1-4; D is unclear. V lost 6 bases and J 8 bases, leaving 16 bases between the germline ends. Germline V gives CDR1 MNHEY, CDR2 SVGAGI. This CDR3 contains 14 residues.

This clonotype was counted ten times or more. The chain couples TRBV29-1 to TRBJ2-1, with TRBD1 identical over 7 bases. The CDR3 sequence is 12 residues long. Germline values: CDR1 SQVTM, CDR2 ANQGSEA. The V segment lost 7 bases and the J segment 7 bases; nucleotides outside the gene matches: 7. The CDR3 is CSEGTAVNEQFF. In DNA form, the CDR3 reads TGCAGCGAGGGGACAGCCGTTAATGAGCAGTTCTTC.

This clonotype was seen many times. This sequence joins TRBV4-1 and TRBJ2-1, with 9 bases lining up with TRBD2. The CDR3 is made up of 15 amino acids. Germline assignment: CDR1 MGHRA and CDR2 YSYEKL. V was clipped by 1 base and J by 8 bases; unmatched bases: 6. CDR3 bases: TGCGCCAGCAGCCAAGGGACTAGCGACGGGTATGAGCAGTTCTTC. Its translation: CASSQGTSDGYEQFF.

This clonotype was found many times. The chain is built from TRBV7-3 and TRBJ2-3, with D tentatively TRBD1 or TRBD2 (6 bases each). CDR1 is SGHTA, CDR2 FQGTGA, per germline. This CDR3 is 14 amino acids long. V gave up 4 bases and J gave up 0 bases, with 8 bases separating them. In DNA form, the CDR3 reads TGTGCCAGCAGCTCGGGGGCAAGCACAGATACGCAGTATTTT. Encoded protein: CASSSGASTDTQYF.

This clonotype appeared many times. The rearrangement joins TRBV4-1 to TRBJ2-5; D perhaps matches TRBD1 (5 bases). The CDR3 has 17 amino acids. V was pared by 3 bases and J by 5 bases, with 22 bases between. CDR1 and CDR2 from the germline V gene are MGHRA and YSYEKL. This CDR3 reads CASSHGFGRESWETQYF. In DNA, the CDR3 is TGCGCCAGCAGCCATGGTTTCGGCAGGGAATCTTGGGAGACCCAGTACTTC.

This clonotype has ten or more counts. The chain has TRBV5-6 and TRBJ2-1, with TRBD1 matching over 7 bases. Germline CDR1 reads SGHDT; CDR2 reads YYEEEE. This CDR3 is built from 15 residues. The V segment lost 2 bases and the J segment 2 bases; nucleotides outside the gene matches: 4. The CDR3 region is CASSFGDRAYNEQFF. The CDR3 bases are TGTGCCAGCAGCTTCGGCGACAGGGCCTACAATGAGCAGTTCTTC.

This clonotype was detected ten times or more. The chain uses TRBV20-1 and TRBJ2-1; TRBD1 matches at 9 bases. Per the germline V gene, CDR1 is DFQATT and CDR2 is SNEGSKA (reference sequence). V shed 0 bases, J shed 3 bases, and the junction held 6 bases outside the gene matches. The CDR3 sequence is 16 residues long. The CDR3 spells CSARDIGGQGYNEQFF. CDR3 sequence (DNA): TGCAGTGCTAGAGATATTGGGGGACAGGGCTACAATGAGCAGTTCTTC.

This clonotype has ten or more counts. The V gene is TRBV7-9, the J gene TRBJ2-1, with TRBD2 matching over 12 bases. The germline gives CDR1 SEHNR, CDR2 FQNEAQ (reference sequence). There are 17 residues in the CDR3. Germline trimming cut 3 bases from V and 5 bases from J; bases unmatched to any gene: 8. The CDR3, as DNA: TGTGCCAGCAGCTTCGGTCTAGCGGGGGGGCTCCACAATGAGCAGTTCTTC. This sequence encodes CASSFGLAGGLHNEQFF. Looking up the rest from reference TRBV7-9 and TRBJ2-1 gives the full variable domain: DTGVSQNPRHKITKRGQNVTFRCDPISEHNRLYWYRQTLGQGPEFLTYFQNEAQLEKSRLLSDRFSAERPKGSFSTLEIQRTEQGDSAMYLCASSFGLAGGLHNEQFFGPGTRLTVL.

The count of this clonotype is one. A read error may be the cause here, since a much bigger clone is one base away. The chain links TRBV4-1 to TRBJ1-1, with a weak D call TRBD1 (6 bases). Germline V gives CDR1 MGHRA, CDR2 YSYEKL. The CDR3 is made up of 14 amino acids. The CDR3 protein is CASSRRGGDTEAIF. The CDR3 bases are TGCGCCAGCAGCCGACGGGGTGGGGACACTGAAGCTATCTTT.

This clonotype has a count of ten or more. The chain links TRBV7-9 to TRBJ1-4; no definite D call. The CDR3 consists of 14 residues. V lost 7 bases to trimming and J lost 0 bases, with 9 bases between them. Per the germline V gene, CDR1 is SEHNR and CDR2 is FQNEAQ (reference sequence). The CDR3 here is CASMRVSTNEKLFF. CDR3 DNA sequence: TGTGCCAGCATGCGAGTCTCAACTAATGAAAAACTGTTTTTT. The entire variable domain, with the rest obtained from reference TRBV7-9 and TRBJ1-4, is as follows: DTGVSQNPRHKITKRGQNVTFRCDPISEHNRLYWYRQTLGQGPEFLTYFQNEAQLEKSRLLSDRFSAERPKGSFSTLEIQRTEQGDSAMYLCASMRVSTNEKLFFGSGTQLSVL.

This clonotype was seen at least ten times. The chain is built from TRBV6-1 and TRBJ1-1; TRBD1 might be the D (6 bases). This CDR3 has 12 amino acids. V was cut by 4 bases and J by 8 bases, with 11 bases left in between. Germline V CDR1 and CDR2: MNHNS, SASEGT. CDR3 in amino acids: CASSVGGAEAFF. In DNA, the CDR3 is TGTGCCAGCAGTGTAGGGGGGGCGGAAGCTTTCTTT.

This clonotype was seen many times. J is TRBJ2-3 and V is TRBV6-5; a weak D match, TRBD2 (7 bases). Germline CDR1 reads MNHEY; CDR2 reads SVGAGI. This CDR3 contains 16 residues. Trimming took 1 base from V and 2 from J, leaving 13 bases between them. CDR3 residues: CASSYLGGGYTDTQYF. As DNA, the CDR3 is TGTGCCAGCAGTTACTTGGGCGGGGGCTACACAGATACGCAGTATTTT.

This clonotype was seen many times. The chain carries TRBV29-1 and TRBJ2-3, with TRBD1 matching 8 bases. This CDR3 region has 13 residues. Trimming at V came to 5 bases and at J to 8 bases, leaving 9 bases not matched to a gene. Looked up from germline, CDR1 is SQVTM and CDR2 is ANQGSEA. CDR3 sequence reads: CSVPDRVWTTQYF. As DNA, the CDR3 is TGCAGCGTTCCGGACAGGGTATGGACTACGCAGTATTTT.

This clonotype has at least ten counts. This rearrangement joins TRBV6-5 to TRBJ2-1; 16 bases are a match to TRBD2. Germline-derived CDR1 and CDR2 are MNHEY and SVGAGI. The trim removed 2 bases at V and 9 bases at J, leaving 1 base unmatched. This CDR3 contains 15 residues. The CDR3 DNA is TGTGCCAGCAGTTACGGGACTAGCGGGGGGGGTGAGCAGTTCTTC. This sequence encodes CASSYGTSGGGEQFF.

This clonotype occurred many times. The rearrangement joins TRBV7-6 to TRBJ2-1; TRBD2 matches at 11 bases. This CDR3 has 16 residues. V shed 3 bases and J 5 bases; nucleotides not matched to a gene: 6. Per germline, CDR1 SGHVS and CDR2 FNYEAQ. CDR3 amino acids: CASSFELAGDHNEQFF. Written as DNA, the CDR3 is TGTGCCAGCAGCTTCGAACTAGCGGGGGACCACAATGAGCAGTTCTTC.

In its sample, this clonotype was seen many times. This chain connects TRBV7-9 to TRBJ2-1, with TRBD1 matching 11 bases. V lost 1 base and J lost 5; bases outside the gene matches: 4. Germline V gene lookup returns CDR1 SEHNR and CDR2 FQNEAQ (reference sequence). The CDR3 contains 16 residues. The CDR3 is CASSLVWTGGHNEQFF. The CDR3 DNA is TGTGCCAGCAGCTTAGTGTGGACAGGGGGCCACAATGAGCAGTTCTTC.

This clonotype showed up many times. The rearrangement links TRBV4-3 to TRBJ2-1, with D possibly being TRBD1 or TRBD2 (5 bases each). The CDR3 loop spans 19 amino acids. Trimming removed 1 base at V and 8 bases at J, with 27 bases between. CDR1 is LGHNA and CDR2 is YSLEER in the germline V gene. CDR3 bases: TGCGCCAGCAGCCAAGTGGGGGACGGGACCTACGGTGCCCGCGATGAGCAGTTCTTC. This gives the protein CASSQVGDGTYGARDEQFF.

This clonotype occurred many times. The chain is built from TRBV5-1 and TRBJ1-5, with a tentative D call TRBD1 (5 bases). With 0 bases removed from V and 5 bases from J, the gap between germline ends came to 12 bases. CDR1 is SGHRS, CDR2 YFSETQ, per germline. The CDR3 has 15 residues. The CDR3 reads CASSLGLGVDQPQHF. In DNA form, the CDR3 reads TGCGCCAGCAGCTTGGGGCTGGGGGTCGATCAGCCCCAGCATTTT.

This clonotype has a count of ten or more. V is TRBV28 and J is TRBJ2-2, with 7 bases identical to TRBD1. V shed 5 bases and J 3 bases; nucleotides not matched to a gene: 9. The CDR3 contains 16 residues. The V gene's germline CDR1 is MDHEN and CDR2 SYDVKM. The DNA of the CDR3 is TGTGCCAGCAGTCTTGCGGACAGGCTGGACACCGGGGAGCTGTTTTTT. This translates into CASSLADRLDTGELFF.

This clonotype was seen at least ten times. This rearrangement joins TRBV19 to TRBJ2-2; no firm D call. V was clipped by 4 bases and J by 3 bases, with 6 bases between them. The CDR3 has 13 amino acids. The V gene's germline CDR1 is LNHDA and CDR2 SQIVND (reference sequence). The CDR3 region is CASSTPYTGELFF. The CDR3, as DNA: TGTGCCAGTAGTACCCCCTACACCGGGGAGCTGTTTTTT.

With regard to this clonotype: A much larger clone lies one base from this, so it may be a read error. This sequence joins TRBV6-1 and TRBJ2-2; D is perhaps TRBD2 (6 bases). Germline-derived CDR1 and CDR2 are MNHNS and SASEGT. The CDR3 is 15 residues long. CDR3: CVSIPSRGGTGELFF. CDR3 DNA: TGTGTCAGCATTCCCTCACGGGGAGGCACCGGGGAGCTGTTTTTT.

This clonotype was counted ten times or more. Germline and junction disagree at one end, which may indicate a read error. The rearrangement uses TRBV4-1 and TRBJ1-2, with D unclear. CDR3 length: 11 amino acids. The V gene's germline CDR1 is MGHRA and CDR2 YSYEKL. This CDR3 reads CASSQGQAILF. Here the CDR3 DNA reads TGCGCCAGCAGCCAAGGGCAGGCCATCCTCTTC.